This T cell receptor (beta chain) derives from a study of shared clonotypes between healthy human individuals. Study context: Each donor contributed plates that comprised three CD4 naive, three CD4 memory, two CD8 naive and one CD8 memory. Study results and limitations: Among donors, sharing of clonotypes was expected to be affected by sequencing depth.

With respect to this clone: Its antigen is still unknown.

Germline lookup yields CDR1 LNHDA and CDR2 SQIVND (reference sequence). The CDR3 has 12 amino acids. Trimming took off 5 bases at V and 7 bases at J, with 11 bases between the two ends. On sorted subsets, replicate PCRs used 200 ng DNA, or approximately 33,000 T cell genomes. Profiling relied on immunoSEQ multiplex PCR, and the TCRdb table lists in-frame clones only, not all of them. The sample comprises more than 2 million clones, roughly 95% of which are singletons, and roughly 0.13% rests with the top ten. The split of CD4+ cells yielded CD45RA+ naive and CD45RA-negative memory subsets. The clonotype was recovered from a man in his late teens or twenties in good health. Sample: naive CD4+ T cells sorted from blood. Specified subset: CD45RA+ positively selected. The rearrangement links TRBV19 to TRBJ1-2; D is undetermined. The CDR3 DNA follows: TGTGCCAGTAGTCCTGACGGAGGTGGCTACACCTTC. Translation: CASSPDGGGYTF.